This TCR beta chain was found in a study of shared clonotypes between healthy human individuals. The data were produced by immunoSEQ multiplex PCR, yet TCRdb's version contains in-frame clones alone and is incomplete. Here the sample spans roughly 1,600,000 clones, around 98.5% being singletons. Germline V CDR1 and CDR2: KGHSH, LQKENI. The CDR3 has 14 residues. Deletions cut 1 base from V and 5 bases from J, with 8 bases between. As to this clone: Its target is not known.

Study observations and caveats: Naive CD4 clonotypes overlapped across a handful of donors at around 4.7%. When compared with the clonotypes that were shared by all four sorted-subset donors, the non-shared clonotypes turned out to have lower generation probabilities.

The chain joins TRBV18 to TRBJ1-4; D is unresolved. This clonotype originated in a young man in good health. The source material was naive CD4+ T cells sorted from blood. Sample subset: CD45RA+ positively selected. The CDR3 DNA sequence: TGTGCCAGCTCACCACAGGGCGAAAATGAAAAACTGTTTTTT. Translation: CASSPQGENEKLFF.